This section outlines one T cell receptor (beta chain) sequence together with its context. Its antigen is as yet unknown. The CDR3 is 15 residues long. Germline CDR1 and CDR2: MNHEY and SMNVEV (reference sequence). It was by 5' RACE with UMI labels that the TRB cDNA libraries were prepared. Each CDR3 protein gets one entry in TCRdb, which reprocessed the 5' RACE reads and gives no DNA. This sample's table reports approximately 89,000 distinct CDR3 sequences. This sample was included in a study of CXCR3-negative and CXCR3-positive naive CD8 T cells. The overall study: Per library, roughly 1.6 +/- 0.3 million reads; approximately 150 million TRB reads overall.

Study-level findings and limits: The study found more hydrophobic TRB CDR3s in CXCR3-positive naive cells than in CXCR3-negative naive cells.

Sequenced sample: naive CXCR3+ CD8+ T cells from blood. This sample's subset: CD45RO-CCR7+CD27+CD95- naive CD8+ T cells expressing CXCR3 (TNR3+). This clonotype was obtained from a human donor in good health. Some clones in this sample may be carry-over from other donors' samples. V and J are TRBV27 and TRBJ2-5; TCRdb returns TRBD1, unconfirmable since there is no DNA. CDR3 in amino acids: CASSLWSGGKETLYF.